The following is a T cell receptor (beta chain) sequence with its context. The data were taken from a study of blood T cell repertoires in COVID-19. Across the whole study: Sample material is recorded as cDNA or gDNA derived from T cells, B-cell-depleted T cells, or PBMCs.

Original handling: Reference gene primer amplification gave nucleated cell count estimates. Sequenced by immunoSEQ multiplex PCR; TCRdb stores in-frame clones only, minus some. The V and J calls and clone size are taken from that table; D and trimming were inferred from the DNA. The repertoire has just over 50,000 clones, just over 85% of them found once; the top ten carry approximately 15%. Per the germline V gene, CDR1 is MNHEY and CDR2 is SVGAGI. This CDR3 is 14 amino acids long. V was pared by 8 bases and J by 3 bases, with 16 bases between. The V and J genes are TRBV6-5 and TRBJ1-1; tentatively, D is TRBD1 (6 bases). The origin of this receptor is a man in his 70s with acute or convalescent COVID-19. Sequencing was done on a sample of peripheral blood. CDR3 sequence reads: CASVLTGSHTEAFF. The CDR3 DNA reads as TGTGCCAGCGTCTTGACAGGTAGTCACACTGAAGCTTTCTTT.